This TCR beta chain was retrieved from a study of blood T cell repertoires in COVID-19 (dated by TCRdb to 2020 to 2021). About the investigation overall: Collaborator samples came from the United States, Italy and Spain and covered acute and convalescent phases of COVID-19. The prospective study material was composed of cDNA or gDNA derived from T cells, B-cell-depleted T cells, or PBMCs. The dataset comprised deeply sampled blood TCRbeta repertoires from subjects exposed to, actively infected with, or recovered from COVID-19. The repertoires were released in a freely available public database intended as a resource for research on the immune response to SARS-CoV-2. Samples came from the ongoing ImmuneRACE study (first 160 participants) plus 1,254 subjects from 6 global collaborators. Nearly every sample came with metadata listing a de-identified subject ID, COVID-19 status, age in years and sex. Where available, HLA class I and class II types were obtained from metadata supplied by the sample provider rather than from assay-based typing.

The CDR3 starts with the cysteine, ends with the phenylalanine, and has 13 residues. Left in the record is the CDR3 DNA by itself, 39 bases read in frame from the first base. The germline V gene yields SQVTM for CDR1 and ANQGSEA for CDR2. Unmatched junction bases come to 3, with V trimmed by 3 bases and J by 3 bases. Collaborating institutions collected whole blood in K2EDTA tubes following their own protocols. For TCRbeta analysis, collaborator samples were shipped as frozen whole blood, as isolated PBMCs, or as DNA extracted from either sample type. Concerning this clone itself: Its antigen specificity is not known. Base qualities are missing; no much larger clone stands one base away.

General study outcomes and caveats: Clinical and demographic metadata were provided uncurated, with the amount varying by source and participant.

TCRbeta CDR3 regions were amplified from genomic DNA using the immunoSEQ Assay, a bias-controlled multiplex PCR. The original pipeline was this. Within the assay, amplification of reference gene primers was used to estimate how many nucleated cells each sample contained. To quantify the absolute abundance of each unique TCRbeta CDR3 rearrangement, sequence reads were collapsed and filtered. For each sample, productive Simpson clonality was calculated as the square root of Simpson's diversity index across productive rearrangements. The clones in this table, taken by TCRdb from immuneACCESS, are in-frame only. Not every clone is retained; where verified, under half of the shortfall comes from an unresolved V gene, and the cause of the rest is unknown. The V and J calls and clone size come from that table; D and trimming were worked out from the DNA. Present in this sample are tens of thousands of clones, about 81% of which were seen just once. The ten largest clones represent around 2.3% of the sample.

Recombination linked TRBV29-1 to TRBJ1-2; 8 junctional bases match TRBD1. This clonotype was sampled from a man aged 50-60 years with acute or convalescent COVID-19. The sequenced sample was peripheral blood. The DNA sequence is given as TGCAGCGTTGACCAGGGGGCCGACTATGGCTACACCTTC. Its translation reads: CSVDQGADYGYTF. When the CDR3 is completed using the reference TRBV29-1 and TRBJ1-2 genes on either side, the full variable domain is SAVISQKPSRDICQRGTSLTIQCQVDSQVTMMFWYRQQPGQSLTLIATANQGSEATYESGFVIDKFPISRPNLTFSTLTVSNMSPEDSSIYLCSVDQGADYGYTFGSGTRLTVV.